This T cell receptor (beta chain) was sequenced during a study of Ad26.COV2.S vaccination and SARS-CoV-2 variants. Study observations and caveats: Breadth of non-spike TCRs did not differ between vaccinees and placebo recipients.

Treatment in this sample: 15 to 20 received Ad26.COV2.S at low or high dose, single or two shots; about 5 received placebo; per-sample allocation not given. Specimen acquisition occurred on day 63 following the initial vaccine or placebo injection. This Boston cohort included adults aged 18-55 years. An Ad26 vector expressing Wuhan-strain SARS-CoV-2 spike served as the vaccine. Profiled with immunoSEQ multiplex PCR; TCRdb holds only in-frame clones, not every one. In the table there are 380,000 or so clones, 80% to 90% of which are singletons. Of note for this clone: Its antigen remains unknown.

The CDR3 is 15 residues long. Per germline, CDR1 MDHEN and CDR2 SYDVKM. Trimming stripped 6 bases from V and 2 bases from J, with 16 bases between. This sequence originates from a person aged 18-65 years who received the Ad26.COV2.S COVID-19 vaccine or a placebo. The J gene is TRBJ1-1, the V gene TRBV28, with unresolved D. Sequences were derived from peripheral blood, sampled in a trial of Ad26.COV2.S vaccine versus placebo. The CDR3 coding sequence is TGTGCCAGCAGCCCCTTTGGTTTATCAAACACTGAAGCTTTCTTT. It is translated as CASSPFGLSNTEAFF.